This entry lists 16 T cell receptor beta chains sequenced from one sample in a study of CD8 T cells in ankylosing spondylitis. Each CDR3 protein is one row after TCRdb ran MiXCR on the 5' RACE reads. The sample consists of some 120,000 distinct CDR3 sequences, 7% of them appearing once. Sequencing used blood, either unsorted or a sorted T cell fraction (not recorded which). These receptors were taken from a male donor with ankylosing spondylitis or in good health (not recorded which).

Many counts were recorded for this clonotype. The chain has TRBV9 and TRBJ1-1; 8 nucleotides align to TRBD1. This CDR3 comprises 14 residues. V shed 3 bases, J shed 5 bases, and the junction held 6 bases outside the gene matches. Germline V CDR1 and CDR2: SGDLS, YYNGEE. The chain's CDR3 is CASSETGEMTEAFF. The CDR3 DNA is TGTGCCAGCAGCGAGACAGGGGAGATGACTGAAGCTTTCTTT.

This clonotype was counted ten times or more. CDR3 sequence (DNA): TGTGCCAGCAGCTTGCAGGGGTATGAGAACACTGAAGCTTTCTTT. It codes for CASSLQGYENTEAFF. The J gene is TRBJ1-1, the V gene TRBV5-5; the D gene is possibly TRBD1 (6 bases). CDR1 is SGHKS, CDR2 YYEKEE, per germline (reference sequence). CDR3 length equals 15 residues. With 1 base removed from V and 1 base from J, the gap between germline ends came to 11 bases.

The table lists this clonotype with many counts. The chain employs TRBV9 and TRBJ1-1, with 8 nucleotides matching TRBD1. Germline trimming cut 3 bases from V and 4 bases from J; bases unmatched to any gene: 2. CDR1 SGDLS and CDR2 YYNGEE come from the germline V gene. The CDR3 spans 13 residues. CDR3 sequence (DNA): TGTGCCAGCAGCGCAGGGGGCTTCACTGAAGCTTTCTTT. Translating it yields CASSAGGFTEAFF. The full variable domain, its missing parts supplied by reference TRBV9 and TRBJ1-1, is DSGVTQTPKHLITATGQRVTLRCSPRSGDLSVYWYQQSLDQGLQFLIQYYNGEERAKGNILERFSAQQFPDLHSELNLSSLELGDSALYFCASSAGGFTEAFFGQGTRLTVV.

This clonotype was seen at least ten times. The genes are TRBV4-3 and TRBJ2-3; 11 bases line up with TRBD1. The CDR3 length is 19 residues. Trimming at V came to 3 bases and at J to 2 bases, leaving 13 bases not matched to a gene. Germline values: CDR1 LGHNA, CDR2 YSLEER. The CDR3 spells CASSQKPGQGVGNTDTQYF. The CDR3 DNA reads TGCGCCAGCAGCCAGAAACCGGGACAGGGGGTGGGAAACACAGATACGCAGTATTTT.

Ten or more counts support this clonotype. The chain uses TRBV6-5 and TRBJ2-1; tentatively, D is TRBD1 (5 bases). Trimming took off 3 bases at V and 14 bases at J, with 11 bases between the two ends. This CDR3 contains 11 residues. Germline assignment: CDR1 MNHEY and CDR2 SVGAGI. The CDR3 sequence: CASSYRTRKFF. CDR3 nucleotides: TGTGCCAGCAGTTATCGGACACGAAAGTTCTTC.

This clonotype has ten or more counts. The rearrangement joins TRBV27 to TRBJ2-5; the D gene is possibly TRBD2 (7 bases). Trimming left V 2 bases short and J 4 bases short, with 14 bases between. Germline lookup yields CDR1 MNHEY and CDR2 SMNVEV (reference sequence). The CDR3 sequence is 15 residues long. The CDR3: CASSLARRGPETQYF. Here the CDR3 DNA reads TGTGCCAGCAGTTTAGCCCGGCGGGGGCCAGAGACCCAGTACTTC.

Here the CDR3 DNA reads TGTGCTAGTGGTTTGAGTGAGACCCAGTACTTC. Amino acid sequence: CASGLSETQYF. The rearrangement uses TRBV12-5 and TRBJ2-5; D is ambiguous. From germline, CDR1 is LGHNT and CDR2 FRNRAP. Trimming removed 2 bases at V and 5 bases at J, with 3 bases between. The CDR3 is 11 amino acids.

Ten or more counts support this clonotype. This sequence joins TRBV2 and TRBJ2-7, with D uncertain. Germline V gene lookup returns CDR1 SNHLY and CDR2 FYNNEI. V was clipped by 5 bases and J by 9 bases, with 17 bases between them. The CDR3 length is 13 residues. CDR3 sequence reads: CASSPGIGNGQYF. The CDR3, as DNA: TGTGCCAGCAGTCCCGGTATAGGGAACGGGCAGTACTTC.

This clonotype occurred many times. This chain links TRBV28 with TRBJ2-4; the D gene is possibly TRBD1 (7 bases). Trimming took 3 bases from V and 7 from J, leaving 13 bases between them. Germline V lookup: CDR1 MDHEN, CDR2 SYDVKM. This CDR3 region has 14 residues. As DNA, the CDR3 is TGTGCCAGCAGTTTCGGAGCAGGGGGGAACATTCAGTACTTC. Translated: CASSFGAGGNIQYF.

This clonotype was seen many times. The genes are TRBV25-1 and TRBJ1-2; TRBD1 matches at 8 bases. The J segment lost 2 bases and the V segment lost 4 bases, leaving 9 bases of the junction unmatched. Germline V gene sequence: CDR1 MGHDK, CDR2 SYGVNS. The CDR3 has 16 amino acids. The CDR3 nucleotides are TGTGCCAGCAGTGGCGTAGTCGGACAGGGAAACTATGGCTACACCTTC. This encodes CASSGVVGQGNYGYTF.

This clonotype was observed many times. The V call is TRBV7-8, the J call TRBJ2-3; TRBD2 might be the D (5 bases). The ends were cut back, 5 bases at V and 2 bases at J, with 11 bases in the middle. This CDR3 has 14 residues. Germline loops: CDR1 SGHVS, CDR2 FQNEAQ. CDR3 amino acids: CASSPPGFTDTQYF. CDR3 nucleotide sequence: TGTGCCAGCAGCCCACCGGGATTCACAGATACGCAGTATTTT.

This clonotype was seen more than once but under ten times. V usage is TRBV5-4 and J usage is TRBJ2-1, with 11 positions matching TRBD2. The CDR3 sequence is 14 residues long. Losses at the gene ends were 0 bases for V and 7 bases for J; bases not matched to a gene: 0. The V gene's germline CDR1 is SGHNT and CDR2 YYREEE (reference sequence). The CDR3: CASSLASGRNEQFF. The CDR3 DNA is TGTGCCAGCAGCTTGGCTAGCGGGAGGAATGAGCAGTTCTTC.

This clonotype was counted at least ten times. V is TRBV28 and J is TRBJ2-7; maybe TRBD1 (6 bases). The CDR3 spans 15 residues. In germline, CDR1 is MDHEN, CDR2 SYDVKM. Trimming left V 6 bases short and J 2 bases short, with 17 bases between. As DNA, the CDR3 is TGTGCCAGCAGCACCTCCGGGACACCAACCTACGAGCAGTACTTC. It yields the protein CASSTSGTPTYEQYF.

The chain has TRBV3-1 and TRBJ2-5; 14 bases are shared with TRBD2. There are 19 residues in the CDR3. After removal of 11 bases from V and 4 bases from J, the junction contained 21 bases not matched to a gene. Germline V gene lookup returns CDR1 LGHDT and CDR2 YNNKEL (reference sequence). For the CDR3, the DNA is TGTGCCTCCTGCCAACTTGTGGGACTAGCGGGAGAAGGTGGAGAGACCCAGTACTTC. It encodes CASCQLVGLAGEGGETQYF.

In its sample, this clonotype was seen a few times. This chain uses TRBV30 with TRBJ2-7; maybe TRBD1 (5 bases). There are 15 residues in the CDR3. V dropped 2 bases and J dropped 5 bases, with 19 bases sitting between them. The germline V gene has CDR1 GTSNPN and CDR2 SVGIG (reference sequence). CDR3 in DNA: TGTGCCTGGAGTCAGGGCAGGCTTGCCATTGACGAGCAGTACTTC. Translated: CAWSQGRLAIDEQYF.

The table lists this clonotype with many counts. This sequence joins TRBV4-3 and TRBJ2-3; D gene ambiguous. Germline assignment: CDR1 LGHNA and CDR2 YSLEER. The CDR3 has 14 amino acids. V gave up 3 bases and J gave up 4 bases, with 11 bases separating them. CDR3 nucleotide sequence: TGCGCCAGCAGCCATCCCGAGGTGGCAGATACGCAGTATTTT. This codes for CASSHPEVADTQYF.